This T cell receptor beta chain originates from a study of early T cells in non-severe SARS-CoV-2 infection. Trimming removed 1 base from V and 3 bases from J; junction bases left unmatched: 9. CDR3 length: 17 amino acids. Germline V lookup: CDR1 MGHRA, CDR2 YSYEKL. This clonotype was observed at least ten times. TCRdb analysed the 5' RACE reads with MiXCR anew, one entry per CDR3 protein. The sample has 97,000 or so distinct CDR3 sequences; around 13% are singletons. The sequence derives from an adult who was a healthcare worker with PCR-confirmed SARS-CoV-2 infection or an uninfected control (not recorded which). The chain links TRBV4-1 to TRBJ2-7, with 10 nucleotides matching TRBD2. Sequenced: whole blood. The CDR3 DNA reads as TGCGCCAGCAGCCAAGTTCTTCTAGCGGGAGAGGGCTACGAGCAGTACTTC. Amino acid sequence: CASSQVLLAGEGYEQYF.